The next 20 T cell receptor beta chains were all read from a single sample in a study of CD8 T cells in ankylosing spondylitis. What these receptors recognize is not known. In TCRdb, the 5' RACE reads were re-called with MiXCR into one record per CDR3 protein. The sample lists more than 600,000 distinct CDR3 sequences, roughly 19% occurring once. General observations from the study: Ankylosing spondylitis blood seemed to carry a telltale TCR beta motif made of several highly homologous variants.

The sample consisted of blood, either unsorted or a sorted T cell fraction (not recorded which). Every receptor here comes from a male donor with ankylosing spondylitis.

The chain carries TRBV12-3 or TRBV12-4 and TRBJ1-1; TRBD1 matches at 7 bases. CDR3 length: 17 amino acids. J lost 5 bases, V lost 2 bases, and 14 bases had no gene match. CDR3 sequence reads: CASSLKTQGGEGTEAFF. The CDR3 region has the DNA TGTGCCAGCAGTTTAAAAACCCAGGGGGGCGAGGGGACTGAAGCTTTCTTT.

The V gene is TRBV4-1, the J gene TRBJ1-4; maybe TRBD1 (6 bases). Trimming shortened V by 10 bases and J by 0 bases, and 18 bases separated the two germline ends. CDR1 is MGHRA, CDR2 YSYEKL, per germline. CDR3 size: 16 residues. The CDR3 coding sequence is TGCGCCACTTCCGGGACACACACCTCAACTAATGAAAAACTGTTTTTT. This codes for CATSGTHTSTNEKLFF.

The chain couples TRBV11-2 to TRBJ2-3, with D perhaps TRBD2 (6 bases). CDR1 SGHAT and CDR2 FQNNGV come from the germline V gene. V shed 6 bases and J shed 5 bases, with 12 bases lying between them. The CDR3 is 13 residues long. This CDR3 reads CASRADGGDTQYF. CDR3 bases: TGTGCCAGCAGAGCGGACGGGGGAGATACGCAGTATTTT.

This chain uses TRBV29-1 with TRBJ2-7, with 7 bases that match TRBD2. This CDR3 is 12 amino acids long. Losses at the gene ends were 7 bases for V and 4 bases for J; bases not matched to a gene: 7. Per germline, CDR1 SQVTM and CDR2 ANQGSEA. The CDR3 bases are TGCAGCGCAGGACTAGTGGGGTACGAGCAGTACTTC. The encoded protein is CSAGLVGYEQYF.

This clonotype occurred many times. The chain joins TRBV4-1 to TRBJ2-2; no firm D call. This CDR3 spans 14 amino acids. The V gene's germline CDR1 is MGHRA and CDR2 YSYEKL. V lost 5 bases to trimming and J lost 1 base, with 8 bases between them. The CDR3 is CASSSRLNTGELFF. The CDR3 DNA reads TGCGCCAGCAGCTCCCGGCTGAACACCGGGGAGCTGTTTTTT.

There are a few counts of this clonotype. This chain joins TRBV29-1 and TRBJ1-1; 8 bases fit TRBD1. The CDR3 loop spans 13 amino acids. The ends lost 5 bases at V and 6 bases at J; junction bases unmatched: 8. Germline CDR1 SQVTM, CDR2 ANQGSEA. DNA of the CDR3: TGCAGCGTTAAGCAGACAGGGGTGGCTGAAGCTTTCTTT. Amino acid sequence: CSVKQTGVAEAFF.

This clonotype was picked up a small number of times. This chain joins TRBV7-3 and TRBJ2-1; TRBD2 matches 9 bases. The germline gives CDR1 SGHTA, CDR2 FQGTGA. The CDR3 length is 16 residues. V dropped 2 bases and J dropped 2; count of bases not matched to a gene: 4. CDR3 in DNA: TGTGCCAGCAGCTTAGCTAGCGGGATCACCTACAATGAGCAGTTCTTC. Translation gives CASSLASGITYNEQFF. Variable domain in full (rest from reference TRBV7-3 and TRBJ2-1): GAGVSQTPSNKVTEKGKYVELRCDPISGHTALYWYRQSLGQGPEFLIYFQGTGAADDSGLPNDRFFAVRPEGSVSTLKIQRTERGDSAVYLCASSLASGITYNEQFFGPGTRLTVL.

This rearrangement joins TRBV5-1 to TRBJ2-1; perhaps TRBD2 as D (6 bases). Trimming removed 0 bases from V and 0 bases from J, with 10 bases in between. The length of the CDR3 is 16 residues. Per the germline V gene, CDR1 is SGHRS and CDR2 is YFSETQ. DNA of the CDR3: TGCGCCAGCAGCTTGGGGGGGGAGTACTCCTACAATGAGCAGTTCTTC. Its protein is CASSLGGEYSYNEQFF.

This clonotype was detected only once. The J gene is TRBJ2-5, the V gene TRBV12-3 or TRBV12-4; 9 positions match TRBD2. This CDR3 region has 14 residues. V trimming: 5 bases; J trimming: 5 bases; junction bases outside the gene matches: 6. CDR3 DNA: TGTGCCAGCAGTAAGGGACTAGCCGCGGAGACCCAGTACTTC. It yields the protein CASSKGLAAETQYF.

This clonotype came up a few times. The chain employs TRBV20-1 and TRBJ1-5; 8 bases are shared with TRBD1. The CDR3 has 15 residues. Germline CDR1 DFQATT, CDR2 SNEGSKA (reference sequence). The junction had 8 bases not matched to a gene; V was cut back by 0 bases and J by 7 bases. The CDR3 DNA follows: TGCAGTGCTAGAGACCCCGGACAGGGAGGCCAGCCCCAGCATTTT. It translates to CSARDPGQGGQPQHF.

This clonotype appeared a few times. The J gene is TRBJ2-3, the V gene TRBV12-1; the table's D call, TRBD1, has no DNA check behind it. TRBV12-1 is flagged as a pseudogene. The CDR3 is made up of 18 amino acids. For the CDR3, the DNA is TGTGCCAGCAGCCCGCGTTCCCGGAAAAACAGGACCACAGATACGCAGTATTTT. Translating gives CASSPRSRKNRTTDTQYF.

This clonotype was counted only a few times. The J gene is TRBJ2-7, the V gene TRBV2; D not certain. This CDR3 is built from 13 residues. Germline CDR1 SNHLY, CDR2 FYNNEI. Trimming removed 3 bases at V and 3 bases at J, with 9 bases between. Here the CDR3 DNA reads TGTGCCAGCAGTGACTGGGTTCTCTACGAGCAGTACTTC. It translates to CASSDWVLYEQYF.

The rearrangement uses TRBV7-8 and TRBJ1-1; possibly TRBD1 for D (6 bases). V shed 1 base and J shed 10 bases, with 13 bases lying between them. The CDR3 has 13 amino acids. Germline loops: CDR1 SGHVS, CDR2 FQNEAQ. CDR3 amino acids: CASSLDYRVRAFF. In nucleotides, the CDR3 is TGTGCCAGCAGCTTAGACTACAGGGTCAGAGCTTTCTTT.

This rearrangement joins TRBV12-3 or TRBV12-4 to TRBJ1-1; 9 nucleotides match TRBD1. Trimming took 5 bases from V and 3 from J; bases not matched to a gene: 4. This CDR3 spans 14 amino acids. The CDR3 loop is CASSRRTGDTEAFF. CDR3 bases: TGTGCCAGCAGTAGAAGGACAGGGGACACTGAAGCTTTCTTT.

This clonotype was seen more than once but under ten times. V and J are TRBV20-1 and TRBJ1-1, with D unresolved. The V end was cut by 2 bases, the J end by 3 bases, with 13 bases between. Germline V lookup: CDR1 DFQATT, CDR2 SNEGSKA (reference sequence). This CDR3 contains 14 residues. CDR3 nucleotide sequence: TGCAGTGCTAGAAGTAGGGCCGGGTACACTGAAGCTTTCTTT. Its translation: CSARSRAGYTEAFF.

This clonotype was detected many times. This chain joins TRBV12-3 or TRBV12-4 and TRBJ2-7, with 7 bases that match TRBD2. The CDR3 totals 14 residues. The V and J ends lost 2 bases and 2 bases, in that order; junction bases with no gene match: 3. DNA of the CDR3: TGTGCCAGCAGTTTAAGGGGAGGGACCTACGAGCAGTACTTC. Amino acids: CASSLRGGTYEQYF.

This clonotype has just a few counts. The V gene is TRBV29-1, the J gene TRBJ2-1, with 7 bases identical to TRBD1. CDR1 SQVTM and CDR2 ANQGSEA come from the germline V gene. This CDR3 contains 17 residues. Trimming at V came to 1 base and at J to 2 bases, leaving 11 bases not matched to a gene. This chain's CDR3 is CSVEGQGQTFTYNEQFF. CDR3 sequence (DNA): TGCAGCGTTGAAGGGCAGGGACAGACTTTCACCTACAATGAGCAGTTCTTC.

The chain employs TRBV20-1 and TRBJ1-6, with TRBD1 matching over 9 bases. Germline CDR1 reads DFQATT; CDR2 reads SNEGSKA (reference sequence). The CDR3 has 15 residues. After removal of 4 bases from V and 6 bases from J, the junction contained 7 bases not matched to a gene. The CDR3 spells CSATGTGSGNSPLHF. The CDR3 nucleotides read TGCAGTGCTACAGGGACAGGGAGCGGTAATTCACCCCTCCACTTT.

The V call is TRBV25-1, the J call TRBJ2-1, with a weak D call TRBD2 (5 bases). The CDR3 consists of 12 residues. CDR1 and CDR2 from the germline V gene are MGHDK and SYGVNS. V was cut by 7 bases and J by 7 bases, with 11 bases left in between. CDR3 residues: CASTTRGNEQFF. The CDR3, as DNA: TGTGCCAGCACCACCCGGGGTAATGAGCAGTTCTTC.

V is TRBV18 and J is TRBJ2-7; no clear D. This CDR3 has 12 residues. The V and J ends lost 3 bases and 3 bases respectively, with 6 bases between them. Germline V gene data show CDR1 as KGHSH and CDR2 as LQKENI. The CDR3, as DNA: TGTGCCAGCTCACCTCAGAACTACGAGCAGTACTTC. Protein sequence: CASSPQNYEQYF.